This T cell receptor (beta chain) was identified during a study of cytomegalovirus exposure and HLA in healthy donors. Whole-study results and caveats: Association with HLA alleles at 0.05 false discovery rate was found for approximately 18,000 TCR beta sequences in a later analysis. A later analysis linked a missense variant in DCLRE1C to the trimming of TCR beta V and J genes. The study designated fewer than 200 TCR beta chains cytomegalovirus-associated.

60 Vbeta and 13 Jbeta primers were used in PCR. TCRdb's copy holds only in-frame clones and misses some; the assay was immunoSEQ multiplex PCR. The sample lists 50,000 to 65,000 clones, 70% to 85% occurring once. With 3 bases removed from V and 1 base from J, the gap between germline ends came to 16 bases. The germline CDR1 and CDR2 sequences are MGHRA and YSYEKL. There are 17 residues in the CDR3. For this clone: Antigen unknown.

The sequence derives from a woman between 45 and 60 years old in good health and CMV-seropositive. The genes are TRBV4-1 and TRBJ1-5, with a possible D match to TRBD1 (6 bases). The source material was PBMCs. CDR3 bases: TGCGCCAGCAGCCACTCCTCTGGGGGCAAGAGCAATCAGCCCCAGCATTTT. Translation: CASSHSSGGKSNQPQHF.